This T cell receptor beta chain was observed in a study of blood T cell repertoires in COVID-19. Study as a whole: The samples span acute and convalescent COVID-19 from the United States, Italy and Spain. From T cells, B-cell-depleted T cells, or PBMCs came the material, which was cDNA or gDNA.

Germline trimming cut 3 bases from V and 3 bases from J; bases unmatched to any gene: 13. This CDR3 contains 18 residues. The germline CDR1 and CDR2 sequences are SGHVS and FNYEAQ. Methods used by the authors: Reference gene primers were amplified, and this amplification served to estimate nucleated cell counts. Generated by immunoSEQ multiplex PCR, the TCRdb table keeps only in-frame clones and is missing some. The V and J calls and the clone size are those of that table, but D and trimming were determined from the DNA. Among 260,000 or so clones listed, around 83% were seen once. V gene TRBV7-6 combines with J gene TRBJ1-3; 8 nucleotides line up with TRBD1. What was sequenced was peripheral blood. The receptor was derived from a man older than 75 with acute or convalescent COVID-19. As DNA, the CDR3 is TGTGCCAGCAGCTTCGGACAGGGAAATTTTGGAGGTGGAAACACCATATATTTT. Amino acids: CASSFGQGNFGGGNTIYF. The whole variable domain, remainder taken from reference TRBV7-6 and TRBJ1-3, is GAGVSQSPRYKVTKRGQDVALRCDPISGHVSLYWYRQALGQGPEFLTYFNYEAQQDKSGLPNDRFSAERPEGSISTLTIQRTEQRDSAMYRCASSFGQGNFGGGNTIYFGEGSWLTVV.